This TCR beta chain was sequenced in a study of lymphopenia after photon versus proton radiotherapy. Study findings and constraints: Relative stability marked proton patients; photon patients lost diversity and naive cells. Post-nadir diversity loss with photons came from oligoclonal expansion, particularly CD8+ Temra cells.

As concerns this clone: Its antigen is undetermined.

Sequencing used immunoSEQ multiplex PCR; TCRdb keeps in-frame clones, though not all of them. The table has about 55,000 clones, approximately 88% seen once. CDR3 length: 13 amino acids. The V segment lost 8 bases and the J segment 2 bases; nucleotides outside the gene matches: 5. Germline V gene lookup returns CDR1 MDHEN and CDR2 SYDVKM. The sequenced sample was peripheral blood, obtained from a patient treated with proton-based radiotherapy. The sequence was collected from a man aged 55 to 70 with pancreatic cancer. The chain combines TRBV28 with TRBJ2-7, with 8 bases identical to TRBD1. CDR3 in DNA: TGTGCCAGCGGGCTCAGGGGGCCCTACGAGCAGTACTTC. Amino acids: CASGLRGPYEQYF.